These 17 T cell receptor beta chains share one sample of origin, sequenced in a study of T cell changes during pregnancy in multiple sclerosis. Libraries were prepared by immunoSEQ multiplex PCR; TCRdb keeps only in-frame clonotypes and omits some of them. The sample lists about 120,000 clones, around 93% occurring once. This specimen consisted of peripheral blood, obtained before pregnancy. The receptors were sampled from a female donor with multiple sclerosis, enrolled in a pregnancy study.

This chain joins TRBV6-5 and TRBJ1-1, with D perhaps TRBD1 (6 bases). The germline V gene encodes CDR1 MNHEY and CDR2 SVGAGI. This CDR3 is built from 15 residues. Trimming pared 2 bases from V and 5 bases from J, leaving 15 bases between. The CDR3, as DNA: TGTGCCAGCAGTTACCACGGGGTCCAGGGGACTGAAGCTTTCTTT. It specifies CASSYHGVQGTEAFF.

The chain carries TRBV11-2 and TRBJ1-4; possible D gene TRBD1, 6 bases. The CDR3 contains 16 residues. V gave up 5 bases and J gave up 1 base, with 14 bases separating them. Germline CDR1 is SGHAT and CDR2 is FQNNGV. CDR3: CASSPQGMLTNEKLFF. CDR3 bases: TGTGCCAGCAGCCCACAGGGTATGTTAACTAATGAAAAACTGTTTTTT.

The genes are TRBV5-4 and TRBJ1-1; D is unclear. The length of the CDR3 is 14 residues. Germline V CDR1 and CDR2: SGHNT, YYREEE (reference sequence). Trimming took 4 bases from V and 3 from J, leaving 13 bases between them. In DNA form, the CDR3 reads TGTGCCAGCAGCCCGGCGGGTCCCTACACTGAAGCTTTCTTT. It yields the protein CASSPAGPYTEAFF.

The CDR3 region is CASRSWTVEKLFF. CDR3 nucleotides: TGTGCCAGCAGATCTTGGACAGTTGAAAAACTGTTTTTT. J is TRBJ1-4 and V is TRBV6-1; tentative D call: TRBD1 (6 bases). Trimming left V 6 bases short and J 7 bases short, with 12 bases between. Looked up from germline, CDR1 is MNHNS and CDR2 is SASEGT. The CDR3 runs 13 residues.

This chain uses TRBV28 with TRBJ1-3; 9 nucleotides match TRBD1. Germline CDR1 is MDHEN and CDR2 is SYDVKM. This CDR3 comprises 13 residues. The ends lost 7 bases at V and 4 bases at J; junction bases unmatched: 2. For the CDR3, the DNA is TGTGCCAGCAAACAGGGGGCAGGAAACACCATATATTTT. This gives the protein CASKQGAGNTIYF.

This clone has a handful of counts. The chain joins TRBV4-1 to TRBJ2-7; TRBD1 aligns across 10 bases. In germline, CDR1 is MGHRA, CDR2 YSYEKL. The J segment lost 1 base and the V segment lost 2 bases, leaving 5 bases of the junction unmatched. This CDR3 has 16 residues. This CDR3 reads CASSQPGTGVSYEQYF. In DNA form, the CDR3 reads TGCGCCAGCAGCCAACCTGGGACAGGGGTATCCTACGAGCAGTACTTC.

As regards this clone: One end of the junction varies from germline; a read error may be responsible. V and J are TRBV6-6 and TRBJ1-5, with 7 bases lining up with TRBD1. CDR1 and CDR2 (germline): MNHNY, SVGAGI (reference sequence). CDR3 length: 15 residues. CDR3 sequence: CANSYSRPGGQPQHF. As DNA, the CDR3 is TGTGCCAACAGTTACTCGAGGCCAGGGGGTCAGCCCCAGCATTTT.

The gene calls are TRBV30 and TRBJ1-2; the D is unclear. Deletions cut 0 bases from V and 0 bases from J, with 8 bases between. The CDR3 totals 14 residues. The germline V gene encodes CDR1 GTSNPN and CDR2 SVGIG (reference sequence). The CDR3 is CAWSVRVANYGYTF. The CDR3 DNA is TGTGCCTGGAGTGTACGAGTAGCTAACTATGGCTACACCTTC.

For the CDR3, the DNA is TGTGCCAGCAGGGTGGGGGGGAAGGACACAGATACGCAGTATTTT. This translates into CASRVGGKDTDTQYF. The V call is TRBV5-6, the J call TRBJ2-3, with 7 bases matching TRBD2. There are 15 residues in the CDR3. Trimming at V came to 5 bases and at J to 2 bases, leaving 8 bases not matched to a gene. The germline V gene encodes CDR1 SGHDT and CDR2 YYEEEE.

The rearrangement joins TRBV7-9 to TRBJ1-4; 7 nucleotides align to TRBD1. V gave up 6 bases and J gave up 8 bases; unmatched junction bases: 12. The CDR3 consists of 15 residues. Germline lookup yields CDR1 SEHNR and CDR2 FQNEAQ (reference sequence). The DNA of the CDR3 is TGTGCCAGCAGTCGGGGGGGACAGCGCTGGGAAAAACTGTTTTTT. This gives the protein CASSRGGQRWEKLFF.

This clone came up a few times. The chain links TRBV5-4 to TRBJ1-2; 11 bases line up with TRBD1. The germline V gene encodes CDR1 SGHNT and CDR2 YYREEE (reference sequence). The CDR3 extends over 16 amino acids. Unmatched junction bases numbered 6, after V lost 5 bases and J lost 0 bases. CDR3 coding DNA: TGTGCCAGCAGTATGGGACAGGGGGTAGCTAACTATGGCTACACCTTC. Translation: CASSMGQGVANYGYTF. Filled out from reference TRBV5-4 and TRBJ1-2, the complete variable domain reads ETGVTQSPTHLIKTRGQQVTLRCSSQSGHNTVSWYQQALGQGPQFIFQYYREEENGRGNFPPRFSGLQFPNYSSELNVNALELDDSALYLCASSMGQGVANYGYTFGSGTRLTVV.

The chain links TRBV5-1 to TRBJ2-5, with a weak D call TRBD1 (6 bases). The CDR3 is 13 amino acids. Germline CDR1 SGHRS, CDR2 YFSETQ. V lost 3 bases and J lost 1, with 7 bases in between. CDR3 protein: CASSSGAQETQYF. The CDR3 nucleotides are TGCGCCAGCAGCTCAGGGGCCCAAGAGACCCAGTACTTC.

The chain has TRBV19 and TRBJ2-7, with 7 bases lining up with TRBD1. V gave up 4 bases and J gave up 4 bases; unmatched junction bases: 1. The germline gives CDR1 LNHDA, CDR2 SQIVND (reference sequence). The CDR3 has 12 residues. CDR3 protein: CASSRQGYEQYF. The DNA of the CDR3 is TGTGCCAGTAGTAGACAGGGATACGAGCAGTACTTC.

The chain combines TRBV6-5 with TRBJ1-1; 9 nucleotides line up with TRBD1. CDR3 length: 14 residues. Germline V gene lookup returns CDR1 MNHEY and CDR2 SVGAGI. With V trimmed by 7 bases and J by 1 base, 4 bases remained unmatched. The CDR3 DNA is TGTGCCAGCACCGAGGACAGGGGGAACACTGAAGCTTTCTTT. Protein sequence: CASTEDRGNTEAFF.

The chain couples TRBV5-4 to TRBJ1-1, with D uncertain. Trimming shortened V by 0 bases and J by 1 base, and 7 bases separated the two germline ends. The CDR3 is made up of 14 amino acids. Germline CDR1 reads SGHNT; CDR2 reads YYREEE (reference sequence). The CDR3, as DNA: TGTGCCAGCAGCTTGGAACACGAGAACACTGAAGCTTTCTTT. Translation gives CASSLEHENTEAFF.

The CDR3 loop reads CASSPRQGSRNQPQHF. The CDR3 DNA follows: TGTGCCAGTAGTCCGCGACAGGGGAGTAGAAATCAGCCCCAGCATTTT. The chain couples TRBV19 to TRBJ1-5; 8 bases fit TRBD1. After removal of 5 bases from V and 4 bases from J, the junction contained 10 bases not matched to a gene. The CDR3 runs 16 residues. Per germline, CDR1 LNHDA and CDR2 SQIVND (reference sequence).

The table lists this clone with many counts. This chain connects TRBV7-9 to TRBJ1-2; 8 positions agree with TRBD1. With 5 bases clipped from V and 5 bases from J, the junction kept 4 bases outside the gene matches. Germline V gene lookup returns CDR1 SEHNR and CDR2 FQNEAQ (reference sequence). The CDR3 totals 13 residues. This chain's CDR3 is CASSPRQGYGYTF. The CDR3 nucleotides read TGTGCCAGCAGCCCGAGACAGGGGTATGGCTACACCTTC.